The 4 T cell receptor beta chains below all came from one sample that was sequenced in a study of CD8 T cells in ankylosing spondylitis. Study-level points and caveats: Characteristic of ankylosing spondylitis blood, it appeared, was a TCR beta motif comprising roughly eight highly homologous variants.

These TCRs are of unknown antigen specificity. TCRdb used MiXCR to reprocess the 5' RACE reads, holding one entry per CDR3 protein. The sample shows 670,000 or so distinct CDR3 sequences, 15% to 20% of them seen only once. The specimen was blood, either unsorted or a sorted T cell fraction (not recorded which). These receptors originate from a male donor with ankylosing spondylitis.

The sample holds a few counts of this clonotype. V and J are TRBV6-1 and TRBJ1-1, with a weak D call TRBD1 (5 bases). Per the germline V gene, CDR1 is MNHNS and CDR2 is SASEGT. V was trimmed by 8 bases and J by 6 bases, leaving 16 bases between them. The CDR3 has 13 amino acids. The CDR3 sequence: CASGNRFMAEAFF. In nucleotides, the CDR3 is TGTGCCAGCGGGAACAGGTTTATGGCTGAAGCTTTCTTT.

The CDR3 region is CASSQQGEFEGYTF. The CDR3, as DNA: TGCGCCAGCAGCCAACAGGGGGAGTTTGAAGGCTACACCTTC. The genes are TRBV4-1 and TRBJ1-2, with 7 nucleotides matching TRBD1. V was clipped by 2 bases and J by 8 bases; unmatched bases: 8. The CDR3 has 14 residues. Germline V gene data show CDR1 as MGHRA and CDR2 as YSYEKL.

The chain is built from TRBV4-3 and TRBJ2-4; 10 bases are shared with TRBD2. This CDR3 contains 18 residues. Germline loops: CDR1 LGHNA, CDR2 YSLEER. V was clipped by 0 bases and J by 8 bases; unmatched bases: 13. The CDR3 here is CASSQEIPAGGRGYIQYF. The CDR3 coding sequence is TGCGCCAGCAGCCAAGAGATCCCAGCGGGAGGGCGTGGGTACATTCAGTACTTC.

The genes are TRBV27 and TRBJ2-7, with D tentatively TRBD1 (5 bases). V dropped 6 bases and J dropped 0 bases, with 15 bases sitting between them. CDR1 is MNHEY, CDR2 SMNVEV, per germline (reference sequence). The CDR3 is 15 residues long. The CDR3 DNA reads TGTGCCAGCAGACCCCAGGGTTGGGGCTCCTACGAGCAGTACTTC. This sequence encodes CASRPQGWGSYEQYF.